One and the same sample provided the 21 T cell receptor beta chains below, sequenced in a study of identical twins. TCRdb redid the calling of the 5' RACE reads with MiXCR, one entry per CDR3 protein. The repertoire holds hundreds of thousands of distinct CDR3 sequences, with approximately 25% as singletons. A further study also used this sample, focusing on T cells expressing NK-cell markers.

Sequenced: CD4+ T cells sorted from blood. The receptors originated from a young woman in good health.

This clonotype came up a few times. The J gene is TRBJ2-4, the V gene TRBV20-1, with D hard to call. Per the germline V gene, CDR1 is DFQATT and CDR2 is SNEGSKA (reference sequence). The V gene lost 3 bases and the J gene lost 9 bases, with 15 bases spanning the gap. This CDR3 is 13 amino acids long. The CDR3 spells CSASQDTRTIQYF. The CDR3 nucleotides are TGCAGTGCTAGTCAGGATACGAGAACCATTCAGTACTTC.

The V gene is TRBV20-1, the J gene TRBJ2-3, with 8 bases that match TRBD2. The CDR3 runs to 13 residues. Germline values: CDR1 DFQATT, CDR2 SNEGSKA (reference sequence). Trimming cost V 5 bases and J 5 bases; bases outside gene matches: 6. CDR3 in amino acids: CSAQERGKDTQYF. Here the CDR3 DNA reads TGCAGTGCTCAAGAGCGGGGGAAAGATACGCAGTATTTT.

Only a few counts were recorded for this clonotype. The CDR3 is CSARMILAGNEQYF. CDR3 nucleotides: TGCAGTGCTAGAATGATACTAGCGGGAAACGAGCAGTACTTC. The chain employs TRBV20-1 and TRBJ2-7, with 10 bases that match TRBD2. Germline CDR1 DFQATT, CDR2 SNEGSKA (reference sequence). This CDR3 region has 14 residues. V lost 2 bases to trimming and J lost 5 bases; unmatched junction nucleotides: 6.

This clonotype was picked up a small number of times. The J gene is TRBJ2-7, the V gene TRBV4-3, with a tentative D call TRBD2 (6 bases). Germline values: CDR1 LGHNA, CDR2 YSLEER. Trimming pared 0 bases from V and 4 bases from J, leaving 19 bases between. This CDR3 comprises 17 residues. CDR3 sequence reads: CASSQDFVAGNHYEQYF. The CDR3, as DNA: TGCGCCAGCAGCCAAGACTTTGTGGCGGGGAATCATTACGAGCAGTACTTC.

The V call is TRBV9, the J call TRBJ2-3; 7 bases align to TRBD1. Germline V gene sequence: CDR1 SGDLS, CDR2 YYNGEE. V was pared by 3 bases and J by 1 base, with 11 bases of the junction left unmatched. There are 17 residues in the CDR3. The chain's CDR3 is CASSEGAILTGTDTQYF. Written as DNA, the CDR3 is TGTGCCAGCAGCGAGGGGGCGATCTTAACAGGCACAGATACGCAGTATTTT.

This clonotype was observed a single time. This may come from a read error, since a much larger clone is one base off. The J gene is TRBJ2-7, the V gene TRBV5-1; D may be TRBD1 (5 bases). Germline V lookup: CDR1 SGHRS, CDR2 YFSETQ. Trimming removed 7 bases at V and 4 bases at J, with 24 bases between. CDR3 length: 16 amino acids. CDR3 in amino acids: CASRFLGAEELYEQYF. In DNA form, the CDR3 reads TGCGCCAGCCGGTTCCTAGGGGCTGAGGAATTGTACGAGCAGTACTTC.

This clonotype was recorded a few times. CDR3: CSASPASSYNEQFF. The CDR3 DNA reads as TGCAGTGCTAGCCCGGCTAGCTCCTACAATGAGCAGTTCTTC. The rearrangement links TRBV20-1 to TRBJ2-1; D call uncertain. V shed 3 bases and J shed 0 bases, with 9 bases lying between them. The CDR3 has 14 amino acids. Germline V gene data show CDR1 as DFQATT and CDR2 as SNEGSKA (reference sequence).

This clonotype was seen a handful of times. The chain has TRBV20-1 and TRBJ1-1; D is unresolved. CDR1 DFQATT and CDR2 SNEGSKA come from the germline V gene (reference sequence). Trimming took off 0 bases at V and 0 bases at J, with 8 bases between the two ends. The CDR3 has 14 residues. In DNA, the CDR3 is TGCAGTGCTAGAGATGCACTACTGAACACTGAAGCTTTCTTT. Translating it yields CSARDALLNTEAFF.

The chain couples TRBV14 to TRBJ2-5; D might be TRBD2 (5 bases). The CDR3 is 16 amino acids. CDR1 and CDR2 (germline): SGHDN, FVKESK. Trimming pared 0 bases from V and 1 base from J, leaving 12 bases between. The CDR3 loop reads CASSQDLRGAQETQYF. CDR3 bases: TGTGCCAGCAGCCAAGATCTACGGGGAGCCCAAGAGACCCAGTACTTC.

The chain recombines TRBV6-5 with TRBJ1-1; D not resolved. The germline gives CDR1 MNHEY, CDR2 SVGAGI. The CDR3 is 15 amino acids. Trimming removed 2 bases from V and 8 bases from J, with 18 bases in between. CDR3 nucleotides: TGTGCCAGCAGTTACACCCCGCTACTCACATCCGAAGCTTTCTTT. Protein product: CASSYTPLLTSEAFF.

The gene calls are TRBV29-1 and TRBJ2-7; D is tentatively TRBD1 or TRBD2 (5 bases each). Trimming took off 7 bases at V and 6 bases at J, with 19 bases between the two ends. This CDR3 contains 13 residues. CDR1 and CDR2 from the germline V gene are SQVTM and ANQGSEA. CDR3 region: CSGGAALVGEQYF. As DNA, the CDR3 is TGCAGCGGAGGGGCGGCTTTGGTGGGCGAGCAGTACTTC.

CDR3: CASSNAAGGTQYF. The CDR3 DNA reads as TGTGCCAGCAGCAACGCTGCGGGAGGGACGCAGTATTTT. The genes are TRBV6-1 and TRBJ2-3, with 9 positions matching TRBD2. V shed 6 bases and J 9 bases; nucleotides not matched to a gene: 7. The CDR3 consists of 13 residues. Germline V gives CDR1 MNHNS, CDR2 SASEGT.

This sequence joins TRBV4-2 and TRBJ2-1, with 11 nucleotides matching TRBD2. The CDR3 consists of 17 residues. V shed 6 bases and J 4 bases; nucleotides not matched to a gene: 11. Germline CDR1 and CDR2: LGHNA and YNFKEQ. The CDR3 coding sequence is TGTGCCAGCAGGTCCGGGACTAGCGGCCCGAAATACAATGAGCAGTTCTTC. Its translation: CASRSGTSGPKYNEQFF.

This clonotype turned up a few times. The chain couples TRBV6-1 to TRBJ2-5; 12 bases line up with TRBD2. The germline V gene encodes CDR1 MNHNS and CDR2 SASEGT. With V trimmed by 9 bases and J by 0 bases, 8 bases remained unmatched. The CDR3 totals 16 residues. This CDR3 is CASRLAGEVDQETQYF. CDR3 coding DNA: TGTGCCAGTCGACTAGCGGGGGAGGTAGACCAAGAGACCCAGTACTTC.

This rearrangement joins TRBV12-3 or TRBV12-4 to TRBJ2-1; TRBD2 matches at 12 bases. This CDR3 comprises 14 residues. V lost 6 bases to trimming and J lost 4 bases; unmatched junction nucleotides: 1. In nucleotides, the CDR3 is TGTGCCAGCAGGACTAGCGGGGGTTACAATGAGCAGTTCTTC. Translation: CASRTSGGYNEQFF.

This chain joins TRBV4-3 and TRBJ1-2; possible D gene TRBD1, 6 bases. The CDR3 runs to 13 residues. Per germline, CDR1 LGHNA and CDR2 YSLEER. Trimming stripped 1 base from V and 8 bases from J, with 11 bases between. CDR3 protein: CASSQVRGQGYTF. In DNA, the CDR3 is TGCGCCAGCAGCCAAGTCCGGGGGCAAGGCTACACCTTC.

This clonotype was detected a few times. The chain joins TRBV20-1 to TRBJ1-5; D is ambiguous. The CDR3 extends over 14 amino acids. The V gene's germline CDR1 is DFQATT and CDR2 SNEGSKA (reference sequence). The V gene lost 3 bases and the J gene lost 0 bases, with 9 bases spanning the gap. CDR3 loop: CSARSEYSNQPQHF. The CDR3 DNA reads as TGCAGTGCTAGGAGCGAATATAGCAATCAGCCCCAGCATTTT.

This clonotype was seen at least ten times. This chain links TRBV5-1 with TRBJ2-2; TRBD2 matches 10 bases. J lost 5 bases, V lost 0 bases, and 1 base had no gene match. The CDR3 has 15 amino acids. Germline V gene data show CDR1 as SGHRS and CDR2 as YFSETQ. Here the CDR3 reads CASSLELAGTGELFF. The DNA for the CDR3 is TGCGCCAGCAGCTTGGAACTAGCGGGGACCGGGGAGCTGTTTTTT.

A few counts support this clonotype. The rearrangement links TRBV20-1 to TRBJ2-1; D may be TRBD1 (5 bases). Germline assignment: CDR1 DFQATT and CDR2 SNEGSKA (reference sequence). CDR3 length: 12 amino acids. Trimming removed 1 base from V and 8 bases from J, with 9 bases in between. The CDR3 nucleotides read TGCAGTGCTAGAGTTACCAGGGATGAGCAGTTCTTC. This codes for CSARVTRDEQFF.

The V call is TRBV12-3 or TRBV12-4, the J call TRBJ1-2, with D possibly being TRBD1 (5 bases). The V end lost 6 bases, the J end lost 3 bases, and 14 bases lay between the germline ends. The CDR3 is 14 amino acids. CDR3 sequence: CASRVEGFDYGYTF. CDR3 in DNA: TGTGCCAGCAGAGTGGAGGGGTTTGACTATGGCTACACCTTC.

This chain joins TRBV11-2 and TRBJ1-2; unclear D gene. CDR1 and CDR2 from the germline V gene are SGHAT and FQNNGV. The CDR3 is made up of 15 amino acids. V was pared by 5 bases and J by 3 bases, with 16 bases between. DNA for the CDR3: TGTGCCAGCAGCCCTAACATCAACCCACACTATGGCTACACCTTC. This sequence encodes CASSPNINPHYGYTF.